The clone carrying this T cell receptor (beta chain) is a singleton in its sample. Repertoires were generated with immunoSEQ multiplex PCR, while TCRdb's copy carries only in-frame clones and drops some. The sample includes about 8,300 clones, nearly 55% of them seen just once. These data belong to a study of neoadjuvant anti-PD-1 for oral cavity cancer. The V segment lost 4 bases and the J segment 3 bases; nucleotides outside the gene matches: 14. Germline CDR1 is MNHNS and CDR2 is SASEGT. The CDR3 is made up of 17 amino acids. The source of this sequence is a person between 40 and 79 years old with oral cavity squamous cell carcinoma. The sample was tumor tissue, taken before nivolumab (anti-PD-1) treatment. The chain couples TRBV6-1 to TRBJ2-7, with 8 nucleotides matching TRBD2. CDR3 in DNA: TGTGCCAGCAGTGCGCGGGGGGCGGGAGATCCCCGCTACGAGCAGTACTTC. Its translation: CASSARGAGDPRYEQYF.